Sequencing of this TCR beta chain was carried out in a study of blood T cell repertoires in COVID-19. Overall study context: Samples representing acute and convalescent COVID-19 were sourced from the United States, Italy and Spain. From T cells, B-cell-depleted T cells, or PBMCs came the material, which was cDNA or gDNA.

Unmatched junction bases numbered 6, after V lost 4 bases and J lost 3 bases. This CDR3 contains 16 residues. Germline CDR1 reads SGHDN; CDR2 reads FVKESK. Original processing notes: Amplification of reference gene primers provided the estimated nucleated cell counts. Assay used: immunoSEQ multiplex PCR; TCRdb lists only in-frame clones, some missing. From that table come the V and J calls and clone size; the DNA was used to work out D and trimming. The table has about 120,000 clones, less than 85% seen once. The specimen sequenced was peripheral blood. This TCR was recovered from a human donor with acute or convalescent COVID-19. The donor label of this sample is uncertain. The chain combines TRBV14 with TRBJ2-3, with 11 bases aligning to TRBD1. This CDR3 is CASSRGTGGRTDTQYF. CDR3 DNA sequence: TGTGCCAGCAGCCGGGGGACAGGGGGGAGAACAGATACGCAGTATTTT.